This entry concerns a single T cell receptor (beta chain). The data belong to a study of identical twins. Each CDR3 protein is one row after TCRdb ran MiXCR on the 5' RACE reads. This sample has just under 650,000 distinct CDR3 sequences; roughly 7.2% occur once, and the top ten carry roughly 1.6%. The V end lost 8 bases, the J end lost 2 bases, and 9 bases lay between the germline ends. This CDR3 region has 12 residues. Per the germline V gene, CDR1 is MNHNS and CDR2 is SASEGT. There were only healthy Caucasians among the donors. The same data also contributed to another study, on yellow fever vaccine responses in identical twins.

The sequencing sample was made of PBMCs. The chain has TRBV6-1 and TRBJ2-5; D might be TRBD2 (5 bases). This receptor was identified in a woman aged 18-29 years in good health. CDR3 residues: CASAPGQETQYF. Here the CDR3 DNA reads TGTGCCAGCGCCCCGGGGCAAGAGACCCAGTACTTC.